This TCR beta chain originates from a study of T cell clusters in autoimmune cytopenias. Study outcomes and limitations: Healthy donors had approximately 3.3-fold more exclusive TRB clusters than active autoimmune hepatitis patients.

According to its frequency, this clonotype is medium-sized. What it recognizes is unknown. TRB amplification used roughly 250 ng of peripheral blood genomic DNA. TRB rearrangements were amplified by touch-down multiplex PCR with mixed TRB-A/B primers. TCRdb reanalyzed the multiplex PCR reads, giving one entry per CDR3 protein sequence and no DNA. This table lists around 1,700 distinct CDR3 sequences. Germline V gene data show CDR1 as SQVTM and CDR2 as ANQGSEA. The CDR3 extends over 16 amino acids. The sample comprised peripheral blood. This rearrangement joins TRBV29-1 to TRBJ1-1; no DNA is available, so the TRBD1 call from TCRdb remains unchecked. The TCR originated in a human donor with an autoimmune cytopenia, with autoimmune hepatitis or in good health (not recorded which). This chain's CDR3 is CSVADRGGGVGTEAFF.